The source of this TCR beta chain is a study of beta chain features in type 1 diabetes. Study information: Cell yields, gender and age were similar in healthy donors and patients.

What was sequenced were expressed TCRB transcripts, since all of the isolated RNA had been reverse transcribed. Method: immunoSEQ multiplex PCR; TCRdb's copy keeps in-frame clones and lacks some. Of about 240,000 clones listed, around 26% were seen once; the top ten hold 3% to 4%. Per germline, CDR1 MNHEY and CDR2 SVGAGI. CDR3 length: 13 amino acids. Trimming removed 6 bases from V and 4 bases from J, with 9 bases in between. This clone was counted a few times. Its antigen is not identified. Donors underwent one heparinised blood draw, approximately 120 mL on average. The study, taken as a whole, reports: At VDJ recombination sites, type 1 diabetes patients had fewer insertions and more deleted nucleotides. Moderate but significant shortening of TCRB CDR3s was recorded in all four CD4+ subsets from Type 1 diabetes patients.

The clonotype was recovered from a man aged 25 to 40 in good health. The sequenced material came from central memory CD4+ T cells from blood. This sequence joins TRBV6-5 and TRBJ2-2; D remains unclear. Here the CDR3 DNA reads TGTGCCAGCAGCTTTGCCAGCACCGGGGAGCTGTTTTTT. It specifies CASSFASTGELFF.